These T cell receptor beta chains were read from a single sample in a study of control samples from healthy donors and cancer patients. Generated by immunoSEQ multiplex PCR, the TCRdb table keeps only in-frame clones and is missing some. This table has about 140,000 clones, more than 90% appearing once. What was sequenced was blood. All receptors derive from a man aged 25-45 years in good health. Each CDR3 is given with its conserved first and last residue.

v_gene: TRBV6-5
CDR3aa: CASSTGTVNTGELFF

v_gene: TRBV7-2
CDR3aa: CASTPGLAIPDSTGELFF

v_gene: TRBV29-1
CDR3aa: CSVGVGPWGNTEAFF

v_gene: TRBV15
CDR3aa: CATSRDRTSRTDTQYF

v_gene: TRBV9
CDR3aa: CASSVAGWADTQYF

v_gene: TRBV30
CDR3aa: CAWSVRRGRATGELFF

v_gene: TRBV3-1/TRBV3-2
CDR3aa: CASSQGGGYEQYF

v_gene: TRBV11-3
CDR3aa: CASSSGSTERGTQYF

v_gene: TRBV2
CDR3aa: CASSQKGRNTEAFF

v_gene: TRBV7-6
CDR3aa: CASSSGTVNTGELFF

v_gene: TRBV11-2
CDR3aa: CASSSQGPGELFF

v_gene: TRBV6-4
CDR3aa: CASSDRPDNSPLHF

v_gene: TRBV2
CDR3aa: CASMGRGQETQYF

v_gene: TRBV15
CDR3aa: CATSREANNGYTF

v_gene: TRBV14
CDR3aa: CASSQEMTSGSEQFF

v_gene: TRBV5-8
CDR3aa: CASSLDMGTNTEAFF

v_gene: TRBV28
CDR3aa: CASNGQGFSYEQYF

v_gene: TRBV3-1/TRBV3-2
CDR3aa: CASSQGNQPQHF

v_gene: TRBV2
CDR3aa: CASSATVTAGVEETQYF

v_gene: TRBV3-1/TRBV3-2
CDR3aa: CASSQAVTVNTEAFF

v_gene: TRBV15
CDR3aa: CATSSHPSGFYNEQFF

v_gene: TRBV7-9
CDR3aa: CASRAQGGSYNEQFF

v_gene: TRBV28
CDR3aa: CASSSGTASYGYTF

v_gene: TRBV9
CDR3aa: CASSPTVGSYNEQFF

v_gene: TRBV10-3
CDR3aa: CAISGPGTGAIEAFF

v_gene: TRBV6-6
CDR3aa: CASSYSGTPKQYF

v_gene: TRBV12-5
CDR3aa: CASGSRQMGGYTDTQYF

v_gene: TRBV15
CDR3aa: CATSRVGIPGYEQYF

v_gene: TRBV4-1
CDR3aa: CASSQGLGSGGSNEQFF

v_gene: TRBV19
CDR3aa: CASSISRGDTQYF

v_gene: TRBV28
CDR3aa: CASSLPRGIPEAFF

v_gene: TRBV5-1
CDR3aa: CASSLLPRTDYGYTF

v_gene: TRBV28
CDR3aa: CASGRAEGRSYNEQFF

v_gene: TRBV3-1/TRBV3-2
CDR3aa: CASSRNYEQYF

v_gene: TRBV15
CDR3aa: CATRGTAASSNNEQFF